One T cell receptor (beta chain) is described in this entry. Its specificity is unknown. Primers for the PCR totalled 60 Vbeta and 13 Jbeta. Some clones are missing from TCRdb's copy, which holds only in-frame ones; the method was immunoSEQ multiplex PCR. The sample has some 140,000 clones; about 70% are singletons. The record originates from a study of cytomegalovirus exposure and HLA in healthy donors. Overall study findings and caveats: The analysis excluded some indistinguishable V segments, including TRBV6-2 and TRBV6-3. Later findings reportedly placed an Asian-associated ancestry cluster below the approximately 630-donor mean for N-insertions.

The trim removed 0 bases at V and 7 bases at J, leaving 5 bases unmatched. CDR3 length equals 16 residues. CDR1 is LGHNA, CDR2 YSLEER, per germline. The sequenced material came from PBMCs. The receptor's source is a man between 18 and 35 years old in good health and CMV-seronegative. The chain links TRBV4-3 to TRBJ1-4, with TRBD1 identical over 10 bases. The CDR3 nucleotides are TGCGCCAGCAGCCAAGAGTCCGGGACAGGGGCTGAAAAACTGTTTTTT. Its translation is CASSQESGTGAEKLFF.